The 27 T cell receptor beta chains listed next were all sequenced from one sample in a study of cytomegalovirus exposure and HLA in healthy donors. PCR was performed using 60 Vbeta and 13 Jbeta primers. Repertoires were generated with immunoSEQ multiplex PCR, while TCRdb's copy carries only in-frame clones and drops some. The table lists 75,000 to 85,000 clones. The specimen sequenced was PBMCs. These receptor sequences come from a man aged 45-65 years in good health and CMV-seronegative.

The chain couples TRBV5-6 to TRBJ2-1; 9 bases map to TRBD1. Losses at the gene ends were 4 bases for V and 4 bases for J; bases not matched to a gene: 3. The CDR3 loop spans 14 amino acids. The germline CDR1 and CDR2 sequences are SGHDT and YYEEEE. Here the CDR3 reads CASSADRGYNEQFF. CDR3 nucleotide sequence: TGTGCCAGCAGCGCTGACAGGGGGTACAATGAGCAGTTCTTC. Together with reference TRBV5-6 and TRBJ2-1, the CDR3 gives the full variable domain: DAGVTQSPTHLIKTRGQQVTLRCSPKSGHDTVSWYQQALGQGPQFIFQYYEEEERQRGNFPDRFSGHQFPNYSSELNVNALLLGDSALYLCASSADRGYNEQFFGPGTRLTVL.

In regard to this clone: One end of the junction does not line up with germline, which may come from a read error. J is TRBJ2-1 and V is TRBV14; 11 bases align to TRBD1. The germline CDR1 and CDR2 sequences are SGHDN and FVKESK. The CDR3 covers 13 residues. The CDR3 DNA sequence: TGTGCCAGCACCCAAAGGGACAGGGGGATCCAGTTCTTC. Its translation is CASTQRDRGIQFF.

V and J are TRBV9 and TRBJ1-6; D is unclear. This CDR3 spans 14 amino acids. V was trimmed by 4 bases and J by 7 bases, leaving 12 bases between them. Germline V gives CDR1 SGDLS, CDR2 YYNGEE. The CDR3 loop reads CASSPKHSNSPLHF. CDR3 DNA sequence: TGTGCCAGCAGCCCGAAGCACAGCAATTCACCCCTCCACTTT.

The rearrangement uses TRBV19 and TRBJ1-5; 7 bases map to TRBD1. The trim removed 6 bases at V and 3 bases at J, leaving 17 bases unmatched. This CDR3 is 18 amino acids long. Per germline, CDR1 LNHDA and CDR2 SQIVND (reference sequence). The CDR3 sequence is CASSRRGTAGDHNQPQHF. In DNA form, the CDR3 reads TGTGCCAGTAGCCGAAGAGGGACAGCCGGGGATCACAATCAGCCCCAGCATTTT.

The V and J genes are TRBV7-3 and TRBJ2-7; perhaps TRBD2 as D (6 bases). The CDR3 is 15 amino acids. CDR1 SGHTA and CDR2 FQGTGA come from the germline V gene. Trimming pared 8 bases from V and 0 bases from J, leaving 17 bases between. CDR3 in DNA: TGTGCCAGCTCCCTCGCCGGGGGATACTCCTACGAGCAGTACTTC. Encoded protein: CASSLAGGYSYEQYF. Variable domain in full (rest from reference TRBV7-3 and TRBJ2-7): GAGVSQTPSNKVTEKGKYVELRCDPISGHTALYWYRQSLGQGPEFLIYFQGTGAADDSGLPNDRFFAVRPEGSVSTLKIQRTERGDSAVYLCASSLAGGYSYEQYFGPGTRLTVT.

V usage is TRBV10-3 and J usage is TRBJ1-2, with 10 bases lining up with TRBD1. CDR1 is ENHRY, CDR2 SYGVKD, per germline. Unmatched junction bases numbered 11, after V lost 0 bases and J lost 7 bases. The CDR3 is made up of 17 amino acids. This CDR3 is CAISESLGRQGAVGYTF. The DNA of the CDR3 is TGTGCCATCAGTGAGTCTCTGGGGAGACAGGGGGCTGTTGGCTACACCTTC.

The chain links TRBV19 to TRBJ2-3; 8 bases are a match to TRBD1. The CDR3 totals 15 residues. Trimming cost V 3 bases and J 6 bases; bases outside gene matches: 8. Germline V CDR1 and CDR2: LNHDA, SQIVND (reference sequence). This CDR3 is CASSIAGGRVDTQYF. DNA for the CDR3: TGTGCCAGTAGTATCGCAGGGGGCAGGGTGGATACGCAGTATTTT.

The rearrangement uses TRBV25-1 and TRBJ1-2; unclear D gene. CDR3 length: 11 amino acids. Trimming pared 9 bases from V and 3 bases from J, leaving 8 bases between. Germline-derived CDR1 and CDR2 are MGHDK and SYGVNS. DNA for the CDR3: TGTGCCAGTGACGGAGACTATGGCTACACCTTC. It specifies CASDGDYGYTF.

This chain connects TRBV27 to TRBJ1-3; D is possibly TRBD1 (6 bases). V dropped 6 bases and J dropped 8 bases, with 17 bases sitting between them. CDR1 and CDR2 (germline): MNHEY, SMNVEV (reference sequence). The CDR3 is 14 amino acids. In DNA form, the CDR3 reads TGTGCCAGCAGCCAACAGGGTACAGTAGACACCATATATTTT. This translates into CASSQQGTVDTIYF.

The chain combines TRBV28 with TRBJ2-1; D is perhaps TRBD2 (7 bases). Looked up from germline, CDR1 is MDHEN and CDR2 is SYDVKM. The CDR3 has 14 residues. V gave up 8 bases and J gave up 6 bases, with 17 bases separating them. CDR3 region: CASVRGGNPNEQFF. CDR3 sequence (DNA): TGTGCCAGCGTGAGGGGGGGAAATCCCAATGAGCAGTTCTTC.

The chain recombines TRBV5-8 with TRBJ2-3, with TRBD2 as a possible D gene (5 bases). V was cut by 0 bases and J by 2 bases, with 7 bases left in between. CDR3 size: 14 residues. Per germline, CDR1 SGHTS and CDR2 YDEGEE. CDR3 loop: CASSLGTATDTQYF. CDR3 DNA: TGTGCCAGCAGCTTGGGGACTGCCACAGATACGCAGTATTTT.

This chain links TRBV10-3 with TRBJ1-4; D possibly corresponds to TRBD1 (5 bases). This CDR3 region has 15 residues. The germline V gene has CDR1 ENHRY and CDR2 SYGVKD. V shed 5 bases and J shed 5 bases, with 15 bases lying between them. The CDR3 coding sequence is TGTGCCATCAGTCCTCAACAGGAGCCAAATGAAAAACTGTTTTTT. Translation gives CAISPQQEPNEKLFF.

The chain couples TRBV6-1 to TRBJ2-5, with D possibly TRBD2 on 6 matching bases. The DNA matches TRBJ2-7 better at its end, which makes the J call doubtful. Germline CDR1 is MNHNS and CDR2 is SASEGT. The CDR3 spans 13 residues. The CDR3 loop reads CASSMRAGYEQYF. CDR3 coding DNA: TGTGCCAGCAGTATGAGGGCGGGGTACGAGCAGTACTTC.

The V call is TRBV18, the J call TRBJ2-5; tentative D call: TRBD2 (5 bases). The V end was cut by 3 bases, the J end by 2 bases, with 10 bases between. Germline lookup yields CDR1 KGHSH and CDR2 LQKENI. There are 14 residues in the CDR3. The CDR3: CASSPLGEQETQYF. The CDR3 DNA sequence: TGTGCCAGCTCACCTCTCGGGGAGCAAGAGACCCAGTACTTC.

This chain's CDR3 is CASGQGYGYTF. The DNA for the CDR3 is TGTGCCAGCGGACAGGGCTATGGCTACACCTTC. The V gene is TRBV28, the J gene TRBJ1-2; 8 bases fit TRBD1. J gave up 4 bases and V 8 bases, and 0 bases lay outside the gene matches. Germline V gene data show CDR1 as MDHEN and CDR2 as SYDVKM. The CDR3 extends over 11 amino acids.

V is TRBV28 and J is TRBJ1-2, with unresolved D. Trimming shortened V by 7 bases and J by 5 bases, and 14 bases separated the two germline ends. The germline V gene encodes CDR1 MDHEN and CDR2 SYDVKM. This CDR3 is built from 13 residues. The CDR3 protein is CASIPGRGYGYTF. The CDR3, as DNA: TGTGCCAGCATTCCTGGCCGCGGGTATGGCTACACCTTC.

The CDR3 coding sequence is TGTGCCAGCAGCTTAAATGGGGCATATGGCTACACCTTC. Translating it yields CASSLNGAYGYTF. The gene calls are TRBV7-3 and TRBJ1-2, with D perhaps TRBD1 (5 bases). V lost 1 base and J lost 5, with 8 bases in between. Per the germline V gene, CDR1 is SGHTA and CDR2 is FQGTGA. CDR3 length: 13 residues.

The rearrangement joins TRBV4-3 to TRBJ2-7; D unclear. This CDR3 comprises 15 residues. V was shortened by 0 bases and J by 0 bases, with 9 bases between the two germline ends. The germline gives CDR1 LGHNA, CDR2 YSLEER. CDR3 DNA sequence: TGCGCCAGCAGCCAAGAGGAAGGCGGCTCCTACGAGCAGTACTTC. It translates to CASSQEEGGSYEQYF.

The CDR3 sequence: CASTWGQYNSPLHF. Here the CDR3 DNA reads TGTGCCAGCACCTGGGGACAGTATAATTCACCCCTCCACTTT. The chain carries TRBV7-2 and TRBJ1-6, with TRBD1 identical over 7 bases. Trimming took 7 bases from V and 4 from J; bases not matched to a gene: 4. The CDR3 has 14 residues. CDR1 is SGHTA and CDR2 is FQGNSA in the germline V gene. Together with reference TRBV7-2 and TRBJ1-6, the CDR3 gives the full variable domain: GAGVSQSPSNKVTEKGKDVELRCDPISGHTALYWYRQSLGQGLEFLIYFQGNSAPDKSGLPSDRFSAERTGGSVSTLTIQRTQQEDSAVYLCASTWGQYNSPLHFGNGTRLTVT.

The chain joins TRBV28 to TRBJ1-4; tentatively, D is TRBD1 (5 bases). Deletions cut 8 bases from V and 3 bases from J, with 10 bases between. The CDR3 is 13 amino acids. CDR1 is MDHEN and CDR2 is SYDVKM in the germline V gene. The CDR3 sequence is CASHVRANEKLFF. CDR3 nucleotides: TGTGCCAGCCATGTCAGGGCTAATGAAAAACTGTTTTTT.

The V and J genes are TRBV6-5 and TRBJ2-1; 8 bases agree with TRBD1. The CDR3 covers 14 residues. CDR1 MNHEY and CDR2 SVGAGI come from the germline V gene. Trimming at V came to 6 bases and at J to 6 bases, leaving 7 bases not matched to a gene. The CDR3 bases are TGTGCCAGCAGGGGGGGACAGGTGGGCAATGAGCAGTTCTTC. It encodes CASRGGQVGNEQFF.

Turning to this clone: The same CDR3 is also encoded by other DNA sequences in this sample. J is TRBJ1-1 and V is TRBV28; no clear D. Trimming took off 6 bases at V and 2 bases at J, with 7 bases between the two ends. Germline CDR1 reads MDHEN; CDR2 reads SYDVKM. This CDR3 has 12 residues. The CDR3 reads CASRTGNTEAFF. The CDR3 coding sequence is TGTGCCAGCAGGACTGGAAACACTGAAGCTTTCTTT. The full variable domain, rest sourced from reference TRBV28 and TRBJ1-1, is DVKVTQSSRYLVKRTGEKVFLECVQDMDHENMFWYRQDPGLGLRLIYFSYDVKMKEKGDIPEGYSVSREKKERFSLILESASTNQTSMYLCASRTGNTEAFFGQGTRLTVV.

The rearrangement links TRBV29-1 to TRBJ2-5; 9 nucleotides line up with TRBD1. Per germline, CDR1 SQVTM and CDR2 ANQGSEA. The CDR3 loop spans 11 amino acids. J lost 5 bases, V lost 7 bases, and 2 bases had no gene match. CDR3 bases: TGCAGCGGGGGGACAGGGGAGACCCAGTACTTC. Its protein is CSGGTGETQYF.

This sequence joins TRBV5-4 and TRBJ2-5, with 10 nucleotides matching TRBD2. This CDR3 contains 17 residues. Germline V gene data show CDR1 as SGHNT and CDR2 as YYREEE (reference sequence). V lost 4 bases to trimming and J lost 0 bases; unmatched junction nucleotides: 9. This CDR3 reads CASSLTSGSMYQETQYF. As DNA, the CDR3 is TGTGCCAGCAGCCTGACTAGCGGGTCCATGTACCAAGAGACCCAGTACTTC.

The chain is built from TRBV7-6 and TRBJ1-4; 10 bases align to TRBD1. V lost 3 bases to trimming and J lost 1 base; unmatched junction nucleotides: 2. Looked up from germline, CDR1 is SGHVS and CDR2 is FNYEAQ. There are 16 residues in the CDR3. The CDR3 sequence is CASSLGQGRTNEKLFF. Here the CDR3 DNA reads TGTGCCAGCAGCTTGGGACAGGGGAGAACTAATGAAAAACTGTTTTTT. Looking up the rest from reference TRBV7-6 and TRBJ1-4 gives the full variable domain: GAGVSQSPRYKVTKRGQDVALRCDPISGHVSLYWYRQALGQGPEFLTYFNYEAQQDKSGLPNDRFSAERPEGSISTLTIQRTEQRDSAMYRCASSLGQGRTNEKLFFGSGTQLSVL.

The rearrangement links TRBV6-1 to TRBJ2-5; 8 bases align to TRBD1. The DNA end is more similar to TRBJ2-7, so the J call may be wrong. The CDR3 contains 13 residues. Germline V gives CDR1 MNHNS, CDR2 SASEGT. The CDR3 sequence: CASTGTGIYEQYF. The CDR3 bases are TGTGCCAGCACCGGGACAGGCATCTACGAGCAGTACTTC.

The chain joins TRBV4-1 to TRBJ1-1; D is unresolved. The CDR3 extends over 15 amino acids. With 2 bases removed from V and 1 base from J, the gap between germline ends came to 11 bases. Per germline, CDR1 MGHRA and CDR2 YSYEKL. The CDR3 coding sequence is TGCGCCAGCAGCCAACACCCAACAGCGAACACTGAAGCTTTCTTT. Encoded protein: CASSQHPTANTEAFF.